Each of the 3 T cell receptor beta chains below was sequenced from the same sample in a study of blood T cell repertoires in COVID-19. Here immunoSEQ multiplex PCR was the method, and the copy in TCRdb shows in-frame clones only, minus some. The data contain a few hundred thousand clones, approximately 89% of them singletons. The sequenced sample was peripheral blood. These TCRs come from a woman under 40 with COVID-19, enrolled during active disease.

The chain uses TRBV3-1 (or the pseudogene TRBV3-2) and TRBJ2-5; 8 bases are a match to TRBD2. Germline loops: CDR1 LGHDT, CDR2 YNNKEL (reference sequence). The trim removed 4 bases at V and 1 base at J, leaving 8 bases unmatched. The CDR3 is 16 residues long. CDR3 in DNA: TGTGCCAGCAGCCCCGGTGCTAGCGGGTTCCAAGAGACCCAGTACTTC. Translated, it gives CASSPGASGFQETQYF.

The CDR3 is CSGHRGPEAFF. In DNA form, the CDR3 reads TGCAGTGGCCACAGGGGGCCTGAAGCTTTCTTT. The chain combines TRBV20-1 with TRBJ1-1; TRBD1 matches at 9 bases. V trimming: 7 bases; J trimming: 6 bases; junction bases outside the gene matches: 3. Per the germline V gene, CDR1 is DFQATT and CDR2 is SNEGSKA (reference sequence). This CDR3 spans 11 amino acids.

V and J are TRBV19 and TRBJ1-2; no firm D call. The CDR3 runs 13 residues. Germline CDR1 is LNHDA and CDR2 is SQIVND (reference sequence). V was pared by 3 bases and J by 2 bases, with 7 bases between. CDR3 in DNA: TGTGCCAGTAGTATCGGTATCAACTATGGCTACACCTTC. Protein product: CASSIGINYGYTF.